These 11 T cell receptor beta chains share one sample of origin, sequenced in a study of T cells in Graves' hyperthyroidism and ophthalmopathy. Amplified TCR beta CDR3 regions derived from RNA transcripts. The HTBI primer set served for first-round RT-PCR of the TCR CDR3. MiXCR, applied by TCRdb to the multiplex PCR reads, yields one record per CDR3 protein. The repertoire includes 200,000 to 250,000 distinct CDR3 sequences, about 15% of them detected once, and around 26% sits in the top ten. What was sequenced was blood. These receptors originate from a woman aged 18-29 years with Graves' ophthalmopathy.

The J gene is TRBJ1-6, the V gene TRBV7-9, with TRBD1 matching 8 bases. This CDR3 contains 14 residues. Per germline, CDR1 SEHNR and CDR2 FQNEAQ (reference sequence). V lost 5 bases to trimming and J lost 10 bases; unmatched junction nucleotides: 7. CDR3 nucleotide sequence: TGTGCCAGCAGCCGAGGGACAGGAGAATCACCCCTCCACTTT. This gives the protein CASSRGTGESPLHF.

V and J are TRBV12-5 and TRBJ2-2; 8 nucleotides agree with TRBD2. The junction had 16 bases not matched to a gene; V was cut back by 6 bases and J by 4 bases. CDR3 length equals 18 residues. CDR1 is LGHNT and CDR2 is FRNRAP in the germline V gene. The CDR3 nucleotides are TGTGCTAGTGGACGGGACACTATAGCGGGATGGGTCACCGGGGAGCTGTTTTTT. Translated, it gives CASGRDTIAGWVTGELFF.

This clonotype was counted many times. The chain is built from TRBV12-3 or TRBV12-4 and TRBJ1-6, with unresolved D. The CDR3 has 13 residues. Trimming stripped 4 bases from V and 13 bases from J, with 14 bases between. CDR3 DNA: TGTGCCAGCAGTTCCCAATTGAGCCTTCCCCTCCACTTT. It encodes CASSSQLSLPLHF.

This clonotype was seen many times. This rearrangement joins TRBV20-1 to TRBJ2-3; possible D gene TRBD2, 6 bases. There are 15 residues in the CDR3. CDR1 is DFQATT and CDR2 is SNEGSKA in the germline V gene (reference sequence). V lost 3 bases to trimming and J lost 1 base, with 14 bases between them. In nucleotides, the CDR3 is TGCAGTGCTAGTTCCCGGATAGCGGGCACAGATACGCAGTATTTT. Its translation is CSASSRIAGTDTQYF.

CDR3 in amino acids: CASSQDGDRGTYEQYF. CDR3 DNA sequence: TGTGCCAGCAGCCAAGACGGGGACAGGGGAACCTACGAGCAGTACTTC. The chain links TRBV3-1 to TRBJ2-7; 10 nucleotides match TRBD1. In germline, CDR1 is LGHDT, CDR2 YNNKEL (reference sequence). V lost 0 bases, J lost 2 bases, and 4 bases stayed unmatched. This CDR3 comprises 16 residues.

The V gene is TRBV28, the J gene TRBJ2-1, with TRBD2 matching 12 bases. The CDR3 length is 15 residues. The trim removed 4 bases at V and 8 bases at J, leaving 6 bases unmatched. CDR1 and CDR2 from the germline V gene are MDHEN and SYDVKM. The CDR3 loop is CASSYTTSGRYEQFF. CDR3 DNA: TGTGCCAGCAGTTACACAACTAGCGGGAGGTATGAGCAGTTCTTC.

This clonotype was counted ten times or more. CDR3 DNA: TGTGCCAGCAGCCGGATGGGGGGCAATCAGCCCCAGCATTTT. Its protein product is CASSRMGGNQPQHF. The chain has TRBV7-2 and TRBJ1-5; possible D gene TRBD1, 5 bases. The V gene lost 5 bases and the J gene lost 2 bases, with 10 bases spanning the gap. The CDR3 loop spans 14 amino acids. The germline CDR1 and CDR2 sequences are SGHTA and FQGNSA.

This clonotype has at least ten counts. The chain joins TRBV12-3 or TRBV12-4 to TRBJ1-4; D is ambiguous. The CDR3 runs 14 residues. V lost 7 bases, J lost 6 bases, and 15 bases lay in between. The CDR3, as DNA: TGTGCCAGCACCGACGGTAGGAGGGATGAAAAACTGTTTTTT. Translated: CASTDGRRDEKLFF.

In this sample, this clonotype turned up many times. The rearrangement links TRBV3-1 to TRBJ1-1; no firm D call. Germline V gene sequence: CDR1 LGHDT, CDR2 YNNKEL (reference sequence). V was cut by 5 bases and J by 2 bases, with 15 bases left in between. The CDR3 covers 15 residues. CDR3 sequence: CASSSEMGPNTEAFF. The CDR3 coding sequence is TGTGCCAGCAGCTCCGAGATGGGCCCAAACACTGAAGCTTTCTTT.

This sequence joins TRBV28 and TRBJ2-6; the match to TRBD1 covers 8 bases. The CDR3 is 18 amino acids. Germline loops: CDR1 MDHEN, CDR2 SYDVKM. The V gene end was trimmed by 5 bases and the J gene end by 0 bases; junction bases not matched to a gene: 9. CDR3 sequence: CASSETGVWVSGANVLTF. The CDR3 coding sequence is TGTGCCAGCAGTGAGACAGGGGTCTGGGTCTCTGGGGCCAACGTCCTGACTTTC.

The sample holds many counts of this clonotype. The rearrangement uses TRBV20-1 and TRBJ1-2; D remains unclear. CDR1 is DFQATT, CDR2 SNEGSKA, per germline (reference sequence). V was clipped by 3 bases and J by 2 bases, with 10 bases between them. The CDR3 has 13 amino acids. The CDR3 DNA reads TGCAGTGCTAGTGGGCGGGAAAACTATGGCTACACCTTC. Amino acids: CSASGRENYGYTF.